The 31 T cell receptor beta chains presented below share a single source sample, sequenced in a study of blood T cell repertoires in COVID-19. Produced via immunoSEQ multiplex PCR; TCRdb's table is partial and in-frame only. The sample shows 150,000 to 200,000 clones, less than 80% of them seen only once. The specimen sequenced was peripheral blood. All receptors derive from a man aged 50 to 60 who had recovered from COVID-19.

The genes are TRBV10-3 and TRBJ2-2; a possible D gene is TRBD2 (7 bases). The CDR3 runs 15 residues. Trimming removed 3 bases from V and 5 bases from J, with 13 bases in between. From germline, CDR1 is ENHRY and CDR2 SYGVKD. DNA for the CDR3: TGTGCCATCAGTGAAGGAGGGAGGGGGACCGGGGAGCTGTTTTTT. Amino acid sequence: CAISEGGRGTGELFF.

The J gene is TRBJ2-3, the V gene TRBV10-1; a weak D match, TRBD1 (6 bases). CDR1 and CDR2 from the germline V gene are WNHNN and SYGVQD (reference sequence). V was cut by 4 bases and J by 4 bases, with 9 bases left in between. The CDR3 consists of 13 residues. The CDR3 region is CASSANRADTQYF. The CDR3 coding sequence is TGCGCCAGCAGTGCAAACAGGGCAGATACGCAGTATTTT.

This clone was picked up one time. The DNA for the CDR3 is TGTGCCAGCAGTGACTCGTGCATTTCTAGCGGAACCTCCTACAATGAGCAGTTCTTC. It encodes CASSDSCISSGTSYNEQFF. This chain joins TRBV6-4 and TRBJ2-1; 7 positions agree with TRBD2. CDR3 size: 19 residues. With 0 bases clipped from V and 0 bases from J, the junction kept 11 bases outside the gene matches. Germline values: CDR1 MRHNA, CDR2 SNTAGT.

This clone showed up just a few times. The CDR3: CASSYSTAGELFF. CDR3 DNA sequence: TGTGCCAGCAGTTACTCGACAGCCGGGGAGCTGTTTTTT. V usage is TRBV6-5 and J usage is TRBJ2-2; tentative D call: TRBD1 (5 bases). The CDR3 is 13 residues long. Per germline, CDR1 MNHEY and CDR2 SVGAGI. Trimming removed 0 bases at V and 6 bases at J, with 5 bases between.

The rearrangement uses TRBV16 and TRBJ1-1, with 9 bases that match TRBD1. Germline V gene data show CDR1 as KGHSY and CDR2 as FQNENV. After removal of 4 bases from V and 4 bases from J, the junction contained 10 bases not matched to a gene. The CDR3 contains 16 residues. The chain's CDR3 is CASSPSGTGLRTEAFF. The CDR3 bases are TGTGCCAGCAGCCCCTCGGGGACAGGGTTGCGCACTGAAGCTTTCTTT.

V gene TRBV30 combines with J gene TRBJ2-1, with 9 nucleotides matching TRBD1. In germline, CDR1 is GTSNPN, CDR2 SVGIG (reference sequence). V lost 3 bases to trimming and J lost 5 bases; unmatched junction nucleotides: 8. This CDR3 is built from 15 residues. In DNA form, the CDR3 reads TGTGCCTGGAGAAAACCGGGACAGGGACACAATGAGCAGTTCTTC. It specifies CAWRKPGQGHNEQFF.

This rearrangement joins TRBV5-4 to TRBJ2-3; the match to TRBD2 covers 7 bases. This CDR3 is built from 15 residues. The V gene's germline CDR1 is SGHNT and CDR2 YYREEE (reference sequence). V lost 3 bases to trimming and J lost 5 bases; unmatched junction nucleotides: 9. The CDR3 protein is CASSSPGRVGDTQYF. The CDR3 DNA reads TGTGCCAGCAGCTCCCCTGGGAGGGTGGGAGATACGCAGTATTTT. Based on the CDR3 plus reference TRBV5-4 and TRBJ2-3, the full variable domain is ETGVTQSPTHLIKTRGQQVTLRCSSQSGHNTVSWYQQALGQGPQFIFQYYREEENGRGNFPPRFSGLQFPNYSSELNVNALELDDSALYLCASSSPGRVGDTQYFGPGTRLTVL.

This chain links TRBV4-3 with TRBJ1-2; D is perhaps TRBD1 (6 bases). Trimming pared 0 bases from V and 3 bases from J, leaving 14 bases between. Per the germline V gene, CDR1 is LGHNA and CDR2 is YSLEER. The CDR3 consists of 16 residues. CDR3: CASSQDGQRGDYGYTF. The CDR3 DNA sequence: TGCGCCAGCAGCCAAGATGGACAGAGGGGCGACTATGGCTACACCTTC.

This clone was found once. This rearrangement joins TRBV25-1 to TRBJ2-5; 14 bases fit TRBD2. Germline lookup yields CDR1 MGHDK and CDR2 SYGVNS. The V and J ends lost 4 bases and 5 bases, in that order; junction bases with no gene match: 0. The CDR3 extends over 14 amino acids. The CDR3 DNA reads as TGTGCCAGCAGTGGGACTAGCGGGAGGGAGACCCAGTACTTC. It yields the protein CASSGTSGRETQYF.

The V call is TRBV18, the J call TRBJ2-1, with 13 bases that match TRBD2. This CDR3 spans 14 amino acids. With V trimmed by 4 bases and J by 6 bases, 0 bases remained unmatched. Per the germline V gene, CDR1 is KGHSH and CDR2 is LQKENI. CDR3 loop: CASSRLAGGNEQFF. The DNA for the CDR3 is TGTGCCAGCTCACGACTAGCGGGAGGCAATGAGCAGTTCTTC.

This sequence joins TRBV11-2 and TRBJ2-1, with D maybe TRBD2 (6 bases). Germline values: CDR1 SGHAT, CDR2 FQNNGV. The CDR3 covers 15 residues. V gave up 2 bases and J gave up 6 bases, with 14 bases separating them. The CDR3 region is CASSLQVLASNEQFF. The CDR3 region has the DNA TGTGCCAGCAGCTTACAGGTTCTAGCGTCCAATGAGCAGTTCTTC.

The chain employs TRBV7-2 and TRBJ2-3; TRBD2 matches 14 bases. Looked up from germline, CDR1 is SGHTA and CDR2 is FQGNSA. The CDR3 totals 18 residues. The J segment lost 2 bases and the V segment lost 5 bases, leaving 9 bases of the junction unmatched. CDR3 nucleotide sequence: TGTGCCAGCAGCCGTGGACTAGCGGGAGGCCGGGTCACAGATACGCAGTATTTT. This sequence encodes CASSRGLAGGRVTDTQYF.

V usage is TRBV14 and J usage is TRBJ2-2; 7 nucleotides align to TRBD1. V dropped 0 bases and J dropped 0; count of bases not matched to a gene: 7. Germline lookup yields CDR1 SGHDN and CDR2 FVKESK. The CDR3 spans 18 residues. CDR3 in amino acids: CASSQEPAGTANTGELFF. The CDR3 DNA sequence: TGTGCCAGCAGCCAAGAACCTGCCGGGACAGCGAACACCGGGGAGCTGTTTTTT.

This clone has a handful of counts. The gene calls are TRBV5-1 and TRBJ2-5; the match to TRBD2 covers 7 bases. The junction had 9 bases not matched to a gene; V was cut back by 2 bases and J by 5 bases. Germline values: CDR1 SGHRS, CDR2 YFSETQ. CDR3 length: 15 amino acids. The DNA for the CDR3 is TGCGCCAGCAGCTTATCTGCGGGAGAGGGCGAGACCCAGTACTTC. Protein sequence: CASSLSAGEGETQYF.

CDR3 residues: CASSFGRAGSYGYTF. CDR3 sequence (DNA): TGTGCCAGCAGCTTCGGCAGGGCCGGGTCCTATGGCTACACCTTC. The chain carries TRBV11-2 and TRBJ1-2, with D possibly being TRBD1 (5 bases). Germline-derived CDR1 and CDR2 are SGHAT and FQNNGV. This CDR3 is built from 15 residues. Deletions cut 3 bases from V and 4 bases from J, with 15 bases between.

The chain carries TRBV5-1 and TRBJ1-5; a weak D match, TRBD1 (6 bases). The CDR3 is 16 amino acids. Germline-derived CDR1 and CDR2 are SGHRS and YFSETQ. Deletions cut 0 bases from V and 2 bases from J, with 12 bases between. The CDR3 region is CASSLGDEGGNQPQHF. CDR3 DNA sequence: TGCGCCAGCAGCTTGGGGGATGAGGGGGGCAATCAGCCCCAGCATTTT. The whole variable domain, remainder taken from reference TRBV5-1 and TRBJ1-5, is KAGVTQTPRYLIKTRGQQVTLSCSPISGHRSVSWYQQTPGQGLQFLFEYFSETQRNKGNFPGRFSGRQFSNSRSEMNVSTLELGDSALYLCASSLGDEGGNQPQHFGDGTRLSIL.

This CDR3 reads CASSYLQGAETQYF. In nucleotides, the CDR3 is TGTGCCAGCAGTTACCTACAGGGGGCCGAGACCCAGTACTTC. V gene TRBV6-5 combines with J gene TRBJ2-5; 9 bases agree with TRBD1. The CDR3 contains 14 residues. After removal of 2 bases from V and 5 bases from J, the junction contained 3 bases not matched to a gene. Germline CDR1 MNHEY, CDR2 SVGAGI.

V is TRBV7-2 and J is TRBJ2-1, with D possibly being TRBD2 (6 bases). V dropped 1 base and J dropped 8 bases, with 15 bases sitting between them. CDR1 and CDR2 (germline): SGHTA, FQGNSA. The length of the CDR3 is 15 residues. The CDR3 loop is CASSLGGLSTDEQFF. The DNA for the CDR3 is TGTGCCAGCAGCTTAGGGGGACTCTCGACGGATGAGCAGTTCTTC. The variable domain in full, with the rest retrieved from reference TRBV7-2 and TRBJ2-1, is GAGVSQSPSNKVTEKGKDVELRCDPISGHTALYWYRQSLGQGLEFLIYFQGNSAPDKSGLPSDRFSAERTGGSVSTLTIQRTQQEDSAVYLCASSLGGLSTDEQFFGPGTRLTVL.

The chain uses TRBV27 and TRBJ2-5; tentatively, D is TRBD1 (6 bases). The germline V gene encodes CDR1 MNHEY and CDR2 SMNVEV (reference sequence). Trimming took 5 bases from V and 4 from J, leaving 20 bases between them. The CDR3 runs to 16 residues. The CDR3 sequence is CASSPSGGGFRETQYF. The CDR3 DNA sequence: TGTGCCAGCAGTCCTTCTGGGGGCGGATTTAGAGAGACCCAGTACTTC.

This chain links TRBV5-1 with TRBJ2-2; tentatively, D is TRBD2 (6 bases). Per germline, CDR1 SGHRS and CDR2 YFSETQ. V was shortened by 6 bases and J by 6 bases, with 15 bases between the two germline ends. The CDR3 contains 14 residues. The DNA of the CDR3 is TGCGCCAGCACCAGGAGGGAGGCGGCCGGGGAGCTGTTTTTT. Amino acid sequence: CASTRREAAGELFF.

V usage is TRBV3-1 (or the pseudogene TRBV3-2) and J usage is TRBJ1-2; D unclear. The V end was cut by 1 base, the J end by 5 bases, with 11 bases between. The length of the CDR3 is 14 residues. Germline V CDR1 and CDR2: LGHDT, YNNKEL (reference sequence). CDR3 DNA: TGTGCCAGCAGCCAAGCGGCAGGCACTTATGGCTACACCTTC. Amino acid sequence: CASSQAAGTYGYTF.

This clone was picked up a small number of times. V and J are TRBV7-2 and TRBJ2-1; 13 bases line up with TRBD2. The germline CDR1 and CDR2 sequences are SGHTA and FQGNSA. The CDR3 spans 18 residues. Trimming removed 2 bases from V and 4 bases from J; junction bases left unmatched: 8. This CDR3 reads CASSLPRTSGSMYNEQFF. CDR3 coding DNA: TGTGCCAGCAGCTTACCCCGGACTAGCGGGAGTATGTACAATGAGCAGTTCTTC.

There are many counts of this clone. V usage is TRBV7-3 and J usage is TRBJ2-2; weak D call: TRBD2 (6 bases). Trimming took 1 base from V and 5 from J, leaving 11 bases between them. Germline-derived CDR1 and CDR2 are SGHTA and FQGTGA. This CDR3 region has 15 residues. CDR3 in DNA: TGTGCCAGCAGCTTAAATTTAGGAGGGACCGGGGAGCTGTTTTTT. Translating it yields CASSLNLGGTGELFF.

The gene calls are TRBV24-1 and TRBJ2-1; a possible D gene is TRBD2 (6 bases). This CDR3 comprises 14 residues. Between the trimmed V and J ends, which lost 3 bases and 7 bases, there was a span of 12 bases. CDR1 and CDR2 from the germline V gene are KGHDR and SFDVKD. In DNA form, the CDR3 reads TGTGCCACCAGTGATAACCTCGGAGGGAATGAGCAGTTCTTC. It is translated as CATSDNLGGNEQFF.

The chain links TRBV4-3 to TRBJ1-2; D perhaps matches TRBD1 (5 bases). Germline loops: CDR1 LGHNA, CDR2 YSLEER. Trimming left V 4 bases short and J 8 bases short, with 20 bases between. The CDR3 consists of 15 residues. Written as DNA, the CDR3 is TGCGCCAGCAGCCTTGCAGAGGGGAGGGGATCCGGCTACACCTTC. It specifies CASSLAEGRGSGYTF.

This clone was observed a handful of times. This chain links TRBV30 with TRBJ2-5; 11 positions match TRBD2. This CDR3 contains 15 residues. J gave up 5 bases and V 8 bases, and 13 bases lay outside the gene matches. CDR1 is GTSNPN and CDR2 is SVGIG in the germline V gene (reference sequence). CDR3 sequence (DNA): TGTGCCCGCGGGACTAGCGGCCATCTGGGGGAGACCCAGTACTTC. Translating it yields CARGTSGHLGETQYF.

The chain recombines TRBV19 with TRBJ1-2; 9 positions agree with TRBD1. Trimming took 6 bases from V and 4 from J; bases not matched to a gene: 9. The germline V gene has CDR1 LNHDA and CDR2 SQIVND (reference sequence). The CDR3 loop spans 15 amino acids. CDR3 sequence: CASRNPGQGAYGYTF. In DNA, the CDR3 is TGTGCCAGTAGAAACCCGGGACAGGGTGCCTATGGCTACACCTTC.

In its sample, this clone was seen a few times. The genes are TRBV10-3 and TRBJ1-5, with 7 nucleotides matching TRBD1. From germline, CDR1 is ENHRY and CDR2 SYGVKD. J was trimmed by 7 bases and V by 10 bases; bases with no gene match: 10. The CDR3 contains 13 residues. The CDR3 protein is CASSAGGIQPQHF. The CDR3 nucleotides read TGTGCCAGCAGCGCAGGGGGAATCCAGCCCCAGCATTTT.

The sample holds one count of this clone. The rearrangement uses TRBV27 and TRBJ2-3; D call uncertain. The length of the CDR3 is 14 residues. The ends were cut back, 2 bases at V and 6 bases at J, with 12 bases in the middle. Germline V gives CDR1 MNHEY, CDR2 SMNVEV (reference sequence). CDR3 DNA sequence: TGTGCCAGCAGTTTAAATAGAGCTTGGGATACGCAGTATTTT. Translation: CASSLNRAWDTQYF.

The CDR3 sequence: CASSVAGGPNNEQFF. DNA for the CDR3: TGTGCCAGCAGCGTAGCGGGAGGGCCTAACAATGAGCAGTTCTTC. The V and J genes are TRBV9 and TRBJ2-1, with 8 bases lining up with TRBD2. J gave up 5 bases and V 0 bases, and 4 bases lay outside the gene matches. The germline V gene encodes CDR1 SGDLS and CDR2 YYNGEE. This CDR3 is 15 amino acids long.

This clone was observed a handful of times. V usage is TRBV30 and J usage is TRBJ1-5; D perhaps matches TRBD1 (6 bases). The CDR3 length is 16 residues. The V gene lost 1 base and the J gene lost 1 base, with 14 bases spanning the gap. CDR1 and CDR2 (germline): GTSNPN, SVGIG (reference sequence). CDR3 in amino acids: CAWSAKLGQSNQPQHF. The CDR3 nucleotides are TGTGCCTGGAGTGCAAAACTAGGACAGAGCAATCAGCCCCAGCATTTT.